The sequence of this TCR beta chain was determined in a study of CD8 T cells in Susac syndrome. Reverse transcription of 0.5 to 1 ug RNA was performed with random hexamers. TCRdb re-derived calls from the immunoSEQ multiplex PCR reads in MiXCR, one entry per CDR3 protein. This table has about 300,000 distinct CDR3 sequences, roughly 85% appearing once. The sequence was obtained from a human donor with multiple sclerosis. Sequenced sample: CD8+ T cells from PBMCs.

This CDR3 reads CASSSTSDEQYF. The CDR3, as DNA: TGTGCCAGCAGTTCTACTAGCGACGAGCAGTACTTC. This sequence joins TRBV27 and TRBJ2-7, with TRBD2 matching 7 bases. Germline assignment: CDR1 MNHEY and CDR2 SMNVEV (reference sequence). Trimming at V came to 4 bases and at J to 5 bases, leaving 2 bases not matched to a gene. CDR3 size: 12 residues.